These 7 T cell receptor beta chains were all obtained from the same sample, sequenced in a study of cytomegalovirus exposure and HLA in healthy donors. The PCR made use of 60 Vbeta and 13 Jbeta primers. Sequenced by immunoSEQ multiplex PCR; TCRdb stores in-frame clones only, minus some. The repertoire has about 180,000 clones, approximately 80% of them found once; the top ten carry under 2%. Sequenced material: PBMCs. These receptors were obtained from a young man in good health and CMV-seronegative.

The chain employs TRBV6-1 and TRBJ1-3; 8 nucleotides align to TRBD1. The CDR3 contains 13 residues. Germline V gene sequence: CDR1 MNHNS, CDR2 SASEGT. The junction had 0 bases not matched to a gene; V was cut back by 8 bases and J by 0 bases. The DNA for the CDR3 is TGTGCCAGCCAGGGGGCCTCTGGAAACACCATATATTTT. Amino acids: CASQGASGNTIYF.

The genes are TRBV7-9 and TRBJ2-3; D is unresolved. Trimming left V 1 base short and J 6 bases short, with 5 bases between. CDR1 SEHNR and CDR2 FQNEAQ come from the germline V gene (reference sequence). This CDR3 has 12 residues. In DNA form, the CDR3 reads TGTGCCAGCAGCTTAGGGCCGGATACGCAGTATTTT. Translated, it gives CASSLGPDTQYF.

This clone showed up just a few times. This rearrangement joins TRBV6-5 to TRBJ2-5; 8 bases map to TRBD1. Germline-derived CDR1 and CDR2 are MNHEY and SVGAGI. The CDR3 contains 16 residues. Trimming took 0 bases from V and 3 from J; bases not matched to a gene: 6. DNA of the CDR3: TGTGCCAGCAGTTACTCGGGCAGGGGGCTCGAAGAGACCCAGTACTTC. Amino acids: CASSYSGRGLEETQYF.

The sample holds one count of this clone. V is TRBV30 and J is TRBJ2-5, with 10 bases aligning to TRBD1. TRBJ2-7 matches the DNA end more closely, so the J call is doubtful. The CDR3 length is 14 residues. The V gene's germline CDR1 is GTSNPN and CDR2 SVGIG (reference sequence). The chain's CDR3 is CAWGRDRGSYEQYF. CDR3 in DNA: TGTGCCTGGGGCCGGGACAGGGGTTCCTACGAGCAGTACTTC.

The chain is built from TRBV29-1 and TRBJ1-3; D ambiguous. The V and J ends lost 7 bases and 1 base respectively, with 11 bases between them. The germline V gene has CDR1 SQVTM and CDR2 ANQGSEA. CDR3 size: 13 residues. CDR3 in DNA: TGCAGCGCAGTCCTCCTTTCTGGAAACACCATATATTTT. This gives the protein CSAVLLSGNTIYF.

This chain links TRBV5-4 with TRBJ2-3; 12 bases match TRBD2. The CDR3 has 17 amino acids. Trimming removed 4 bases from V and 0 bases from J; junction bases left unmatched: 6. CDR1 SGHNT and CDR2 YYREEE come from the germline V gene (reference sequence). The CDR3 is CASSPLAGGGSTDTQYF. CDR3 nucleotides: TGTGCCAGCAGCCCACTAGCGGGGGGTGGTAGCACAGATACGCAGTATTTT.

The chain recombines TRBV9 with TRBJ2-3; 12 positions match TRBD2. V was clipped by 3 bases and J by 5 bases; unmatched bases: 4. Germline V gene lookup returns CDR1 SGDLS and CDR2 YYNGEE. The CDR3 spans 15 residues. CDR3 DNA: TGTGCCAGCAGCGCTAGCGGGGGGGCTGGAGATACGCAGTATTTT. Its protein product is CASSASGGAGDTQYF.